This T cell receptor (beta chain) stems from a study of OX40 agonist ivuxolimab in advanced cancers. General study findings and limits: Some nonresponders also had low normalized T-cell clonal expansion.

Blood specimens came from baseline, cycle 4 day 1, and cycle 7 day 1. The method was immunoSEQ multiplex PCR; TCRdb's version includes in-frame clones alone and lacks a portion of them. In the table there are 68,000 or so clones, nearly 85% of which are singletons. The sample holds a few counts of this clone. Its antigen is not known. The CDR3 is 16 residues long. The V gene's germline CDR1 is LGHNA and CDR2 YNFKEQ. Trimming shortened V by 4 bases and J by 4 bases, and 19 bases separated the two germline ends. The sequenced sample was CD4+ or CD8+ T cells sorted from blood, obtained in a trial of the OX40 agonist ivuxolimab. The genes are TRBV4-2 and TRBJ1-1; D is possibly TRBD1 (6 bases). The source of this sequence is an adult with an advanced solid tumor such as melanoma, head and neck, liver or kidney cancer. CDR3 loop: CASSLGGRGKGTEAFF. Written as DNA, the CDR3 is TGTGCCAGCAGCCTAGGGGGAAGGGGCAAAGGCACTGAAGCTTTCTTT.